The clone carrying this T cell receptor beta chain was seen only a few times. Its target is unknown. The data originate from a study of OX40 agonist ivuxolimab in advanced cancers. Exclusion of a patient followed from autoimmune disease history or systemic immunosuppression. Findings and limits, study-wide: Averaging showed that CD8+ T cells had more expanded clones than CD4+ did.

TCRdb's copy holds only in-frame clones and misses some; the assay was immunoSEQ multiplex PCR. The sample contains tens of thousands of clones, nearly 90% of which appear only once. The material was CD4+ or CD8+ T cells sorted from blood, obtained in a trial of the OX40 agonist ivuxolimab. The clonotype comes from an adult with an advanced solid tumor such as melanoma, head and neck, liver or kidney cancer.

CDR3 coding DNA: TGTGCCAGCAGCCTTACTAGCGGGGGGCCCGCAGGAAATACGCAGTATTTT. This codes for CASSLTSGGPAGNTQYF. This chain uses TRBV5-4 with TRBJ2-3, with TRBD2 identical over 12 bases. Looked up from germline, CDR1 is SGHNT and CDR2 is YYREEE (reference sequence). The CDR3 covers 17 residues. J lost 7 bases, V lost 4 bases, and 13 bases had no gene match.